This TCR beta chain was identified in a study of vaccination and CD4 T cells after COVID-19 (dated by TCRdb to between 2021 and 2024). For context, the study as a whole: Every convalescent patient had a positive nasal swab PCR test for SARS-CoV-2, with mild disease in roughly 10 patients and severe disease in one. Six males and four females were included in the convalescent cohort, with two Hispanic individuals, seven Caucasians, two Asians and one multiracial person represented. Each participant got two doses of either the Pfizer-BioNTech BNT162b2 vaccine (n=8) or the Moderna mRNA-1273 vaccine (n=2). Post-COVID blood samples were collected from convalescent patients a median of about 92 days after diagnosis, with a range of roughly 30 to 170 days. The time from the second vaccine dose to post-vaccine blood sampling had a median of approximately 72 days and ranged from about 14 to 250 days. For a few convalescent patients, samples were collected at an early post-vaccination timepoint (day 14) as well as at a late post-vaccination timepoint (days 161 to 241). Culture stimuli were overlapping spike peptide pools from SARS-CoV-2 and from the common cold coronaviruses HCoV-NL63, HCoV-OC43 and HCoV-229E. In control cultures, a CEFX viral epitope pool was used as positive control, an HIV-1 Nef peptide pool was used as negative control, or no peptide was added. The spike-specific CD4+ TCR repertoire was compared before and after mRNA vaccination in about nine COVID-19 convalescent patients and a handful of infection-naive healthy vaccine recipients. On the study overall, not on this receptor specifically: Although the median number of SARS-CoV-2-reactive clonotypes went up from more than 20 after infection to more than 30 after vaccination, the increase was not significant. Among convalescent patients, a median roughly 84% of the SARS-CoV-2-reactive clones seen after vaccination appeared only after vaccination, which suggests priming specific to the vaccine. In convalescent patients, nearly all vaccine-specific clones (304 of 307) were found to be mono-reactive for SARS-CoV-2 spike rather than cross-reactive with common cold coronaviruses. The study included relatively few convalescent patients and did not analyze early timepoints after natural infection.

The CDR3 starts with the cysteine, ends with the phenylalanine, and has 14 residues. The retained sequence is limited to the CDR3, 42 bases, with the frame set at the first base. Germline trimming: 4 bases from V, 4 bases from J; junction bases outside gene matches: 9. The CDR1 and CDR2 encoded by the germline V gene (reference sequence) are DFQATT and SNEGSKA. Worth noting for this clonotype: No antigen is known for it. Base-call qualities are not available, and no considerably larger clone is one nucleotide away.

Receptor libraries were prepared by PCR. DNA from cultured CD4+ T cells underwent TCR sequencing with the Oncomine TCR Beta short-read assay at the Johns Hopkins FTIC core. The QIAamp micro DNA kit was used to extract genomic DNA from the cultured CD4+ T cells. The Oncomine TCR Beta libraries from cultured CD4+ T cells were pooled using unique dual indexes and then sequenced on an Illumina iSeq 100. The paper's data handling went like this. Non-productive sequences were removed, and CDR3s not starting with C, not ending with F or W, or shorter than 7 amino acids were discarded. The MANAFEST web application was used to identify antigen-specific clonotypes by comparing peptide-stimulated wells against reference wells and other culture wells. To be called positive, a clone needed an FDR below 0.05, an odds ratio above 5, and a productive frequency above 0.1% in at least two of three replicate wells. A clonotype counted as cross-reactive if it showed significant expansion both in the SARS-CoV-2 spike wells and in at least one common cold coronavirus spike condition. Similarity between CDR3 sequences was evaluated in R version 3.6.1 using Levenshtein distances (stringdist) and unrooted phylogenetic trees (ape). TCRdb trimmed the raw reads at Q25, called clones with MiXCR and kept productive beta chains. Entries are consolidated by CDR3 protein sequence, retaining the most common genes and DNA. The authors' filters were not applied to this entry. The sample data list about 25,000 distinct CDR3 sequences, and 28% of these were observed just once. Of the sample, about 7.1% falls within the top ten clones.

Read against the paper, the sample's time point label means: late sampling 161 to 241 days after vaccination in a few convalescent patients. This specimen's treatment or condition label, interpreted: roughly ten-day PBMC culture with coronavirus spike peptide pools or control peptides (ViraFEST assay). To expand antigen-specific T cells with peptide pools and then pick out the expanded clonotypes through TCR sequencing, the study relied on the ViraFEST assay. The convalescent patients' positive SARS-CoV-2 PCR tests fell between March and December 2020, which was before the Alpha, Beta and Delta variants emerged in the United States. Approximately 2.1 million PBMCs per well were cultured in IMDM with 5% human AB serum and roughly 9.3 IU/ml IL-2, plus 10 ug/ml peptide pools. On days 3 and 7, half of the culture medium was replaced with fresh IL-2-containing medium. Once the cells had been in culture for roughly 11 days, the EasySep CD4+ T cell isolation kit was used to isolate CD4+ T cells by negative selection. Ficoll-Paque Plus gradient centrifugation was used to isolate PBMCs from whole blood, and the isolated PBMCs were then either used fresh or cryopreserved at -140C. Triplicate wells were generally used for each culture condition.

This receptor was taken from a human donor who had recovered from COVID-19. Here the sequenced sample was CD4+ T cells from blood, cultured in vitro, taken about 7 months after SARS-CoV-2 vaccination. This chain is built from TRBV20-1 and TRBJ2-7; TRBD1 fits 8 bases in the junction. The CDR3 reads as follows: CSAIPGQVIYEQYF. The base sequence is TGCAGTGCTATACCGGGACAGGTTATTTACGAGCAGTACTTC.